This TCR beta chain was found in a study of T-cell memory formation after mild COVID-19. TCRdb ran MiXCR on the 5' RACE reads and lists one entry per CDR3 protein. This sample has under 300,000 distinct CDR3 sequences, with about 15% found just once. This clonotype appeared a few times. Germline CDR1 and CDR2: SGDLS and YYNGEE. CDR3 size: 15 residues. V was cut by 0 bases and J by 4 bases, with 13 bases left in between. Material: PBMCs or a T cell subset sorted from them (not recorded which). The TCR comes from a man younger than 35 who had mild COVID-19 (a few samples of this study predate the infection). Cell type and time point are not known. The chain couples TRBV9 to TRBJ1-2; no firm D call. CDR3: CASSVVPNLGYGYTF. The DNA for the CDR3 is TGTGCCAGCAGCGTAGTCCCCAATCTGGGCTATGGCTACACCTTC.